This T cell receptor (beta chain) was recovered during a study of cytomegalovirus exposure and HLA in healthy donors. This PCR relied on a set of 60 Vbeta primers and 13 Jbeta primers. Data came from immunoSEQ multiplex PCR; TCRdb stores just in-frame clones and leaves some out. The table has some 130,000 clones, 70% to 80% seen once. V lost 2 bases and J lost 0; bases outside the gene matches: 6. The germline V gene has CDR1 KGHSH and CDR2 LQKENI. The CDR3 contains 16 residues. Findings and caveats of the study: HLA restriction was apparent for most CMV-associated TCR beta chains in a later analysis.

On this clone itself: Its antigen remains unidentified.

This TCR derives from a man aged 30 to 39 in good health and CMV-seronegative. The chain uses TRBV18 and TRBJ1-1, with 7 nucleotides matching TRBD1. Sequencing was done on a sample of PBMCs. CDR3 DNA: TGTGCCAGCTCACCAAGACAGGGTGAGATGAACACTGAAGCTTTCTTT. This gives the protein CASSPRQGEMNTEAFF.